A selection of T cell receptor beta chains follows, all from one sample in a study of blood T cell repertoires in COVID-19. Sequenced by immunoSEQ multiplex PCR; TCRdb stores in-frame clones only, minus some. The sample has 210,000 or so clones, roughly 80% seen once. Source material: PBMCs or T cells enriched from blood (not recorded which). These receptors originate from a man in his sixties who had recovered from COVID-19. Both conserved end residues are part of each CDR3. The order of the fields is J gene, V gene, D gene, clone size, CDR3 DNA, CDR3 protein. D genes are given only for firm matches. The listing skips clone size in some rows; elsewhere it reads once, few, many or a size class.

TRBJ1-2,TRBV6-5,.,few,TGTGCCAGCAGTTTGGCAGGCTATGGCTACACCTTC,CASSLAGYGYTF
TRBJ2-2,TRBV2,TRBD2,.,TGTGCCAGCAGCCCGGGACTAGCGTTGCCCGGGGAGCTGTTTTTT,CASSPGLALPGELFF
TRBJ1-6,TRBV6-5,.,.,TGTGCCAGCACTGGCAGGGATCAATCACCCCTCCACTTT,CASTGRDQSPLHF
TRBJ1-4,TRBV5-1,TRBD1,.,TGCGCCAGCAGCCATCTACCGGGACAGGGGCAGGGTGAAAAACTGTTTTTT,CASSHLPGQGQGEKLFF
TRBJ2-5,TRBV11-3,.,.,TGTGCCAGCAGCTTAGGGCGTAGGGAGGAGACCCAGTACTTC,CASSLGRREETQYF
TRBJ1-6,TRBV10-3,.,.,TGTGCCATCAGTGAATCCCCCTCCAATTCACCCCTCCACTTT,CAISESPSNSPLHF
TRBJ1-5,TRBV19,.,once,TGTGCCAGTAGTATAGTAGGGGTACGCCAGCCCCAGCATTTT,CASSIVGVRQPQHF
TRBJ2-1,TRBV25-1,TRBD2,.,TGTGCCAGCAGTCCCCGGGGGGGGCCTTCCAATGAGCAGTTCTTC,CASSPRGGPSNEQFF
TRBJ2-5,TRBV5-1,TRBD2,.,TGCGCCAGCAGCCGGAGTAGCGGGGGCCCCCAAGAGACCCAGTACTTC,CASSRSSGGPQETQYF
TRBJ2-1,TRBV18,.,once,TGTGCCAGCTCACCACTGTGGAGCTCCTACAATGAGCAGTTCTTC,CASSPLWSSYNEQFF
TRBJ2-7,TRBV4-3,.,.,TGCGCCAGCAGCCCGGACAGAATCGCGACCTACGAGCAGTACTTC,CASSPDRIATYEQYF
TRBJ1-4,TRBV5-4,TRBD1,.,TGTGCCAGCAGCCCCGGGACAGGGGATGAAAAACTGTTTTTT,CASSPGTGDEKLFF
TRBJ1-2,TRBV29-1,.,.,TGCAGCGTTCCGGACAGCAAAAACTATGGCTACACCTTC,CSVPDSKNYGYTF
TRBJ2-2,TRBV5-1,TRBD1,.,TGCGCCAGCAGCGCCCGACAGGGAAACACCGGGGAGCTGTTTTTT,CASSARQGNTGELFF
TRBJ2-5,TRBV10-3,TRBD2,once,TGTGCCATCAGTGGACTAGCGGGGGAACAAGAGACCCAGTACTTC,CAISGLAGEQETQYF
TRBJ2-6,TRBV6-2/TRBV6-3,TRBD1,.,TGTGCCAGCAGTGAGCGGGACAGGGCAACTGGGGCCAACGTCCTGACTTTC,CASSERDRATGANVLTF
TRBJ2-5,TRBV11-3,.,.,TGTGCCAGCAGCTTAGGGGCCCCCAGGGCCCAGTACTTC,CASSLGAPRAQYF
TRBJ2-7,TRBV19,.,.,TGTGCCAGTAGTATAGTGGGAGGGGGATCATCCTACGAGCAGTACTTC,CASSIVGGGSSYEQYF
TRBJ2-1,TRBV18,TRBD2,.,TGTGCCAGCTCACCAGGGCGGGGGGGCCCGAATGAGCAGTTCTTC,CASSPGRGGPNEQFF
TRBJ2-2,TRBV6-2/TRBV6-3,TRBD1,.,TGTGCCAGCAGTTACGGGGACAGGGTGACCGGGGAGCTGTTTTTT,CASSYGDRVTGELFF
TRBJ2-7,TRBV7-9,.,.,TGTGCCAGCAGCCCCGGTAACTACGAGCAGTACTTC,CASSPGNYEQYF
TRBJ1-6,TRBV4-3,.,.,TGCGCCAGCAGCCAAGATCCAGGAGGGGAGCCTTTCAATTCACCCCTCCACTTT,CASSQDPGGEPFNSPLHF
TRBJ1-2,TRBV7-2,.,.,TGTGCCAGCAGCTTGGATCAGGGATTCTATGGCTACACCTTC,CASSLDQGFYGYTF
TRBJ2-1,TRBV7-2,TRBD1,.,TGTGCCAGCGGGGGGACAGGGGGGATCAATGAGCAGTTCTTC,CASGGTGGINEQFF